This T cell receptor (beta chain) is from a study of Graves' ophthalmopathy and Graves' hyperthyroidism. The CDR3 has 15 residues. The V end was cut by 4 bases, the J end by 2 bases, with 13 bases between. Germline V gene lookup returns CDR1 SGHRS and CDR2 YFSETQ. Scientists amplified the TCR beta CDR3 regions from RNA transcripts. The library came from an HTBI-primed first-round RT-PCR and a second-round multiplex PCR. TCRdb itself ran the multiplex PCR reads through MiXCR, one entry per CDR3 protein. The sample records 500,000 to 700,000 distinct CDR3 sequences, under 45% being singletons. On this clonotype itself: A read error may be the cause here, since a much bigger clone is one base away.

This chain joins TRBV5-1 and TRBJ2-1; TRBD1 or TRBD2 may be the D gene (5 bases each). This TCR came from an adult man with Graves' hyperthyroidism. The sequenced sample was peripheral blood or thyroid tissue (not recorded which). CDR3 sequence: CASSREQATYNEQFF. The CDR3 DNA reads TGCGCCAGCAGCCGGGAACAGGCCACCTACAATGAGCAGTTCTTC.